This TCR beta chain was obtained from a study of T cells in women clearing cervical HPV infection. Data came from immunoSEQ multiplex PCR; TCRdb stores just in-frame clones and leaves some out. This table lists over 10,000 clones. CDR3 length equals 12 residues. The germline CDR1 and CDR2 sequences are LNHDA and SQIVND (reference sequence). With respect to this clone: The CDR3 end is not reached by the read, which stops 3 residues before it; the germline J gene fills it in.

The sequenced sample consisted of blood buffy coat. This rearrangement joins TRBV19 to TRBJ1-2; TRBD1 is a possible D gene (6 bases). This sequence was found in a woman between 18 and 70 years old with a cervical HPV16 infection that either progressed to CIN3+ or cleared (not recorded which). CDR3 amino acids: CASRTGYNDYTF. The CDR3 bases that were read are TGTGCCAGCAGAACAGGGTACAATGAC. The entire variable domain, with the rest obtained from reference TRBV19 and TRBJ1-2, is as follows: DGGITQSPKYLFRKEGQNVTLSCEQNLNHDAMYWYRQDPGQGLRLIYYSQIVNDFQKGDIAEGYSVSREKKESFPLTVTSAQKNPTAFYLCASRTGYNDYTFGSGTRLTVV.